This passage covers 17 T cell receptor beta chains from one sample sequenced in a study of blood T cells in healthy people across ages. The authors ran a second PCR of roughly 7 to 11 cycles using a sample-barcoded 5' primer and a J-beta primer mix. TCRdb recomputed calls from the 5' RACE reads with MiXCR, one row per CDR3 protein. The sample lists under 850,000 distinct CDR3 sequences; under 40% were seen once. The sequencing input was blood. The origin of the receptors is a man aged 18 to 35 in good health.

This clonotype was recorded a few times. The genes are TRBV12-3 or TRBV12-4 and TRBJ1-2; a weak D match, TRBD1 (6 bases). V was pared by 11 bases and J by 7 bases, with 20 bases between. This CDR3 region has 13 residues. CDR3 DNA: TGTGCCTCCCGAGGGGGGTCGGGGAGTGGCTACACCTTC. This encodes CASRGGSGSGYTF.

V and J are TRBV20-1 and TRBJ2-1, with 10 bases that match TRBD2. The CDR3 totals 13 residues. Germline values: CDR1 DFQATT, CDR2 SNEGSKA (reference sequence). V shed 5 bases, J shed 4 bases, and the junction held 2 bases outside the gene matches. This CDR3 is CSAERGGYNEQFF. CDR3 in DNA: TGCAGTGCTGAGCGGGGGGGGTACAATGAGCAGTTCTTC.

This clonotype was counted between two and nine times. The gene calls are TRBV3-1 and TRBJ1-2; D uncertain. The CDR3 is 12 residues long. Per germline, CDR1 LGHDT and CDR2 YNNKEL (reference sequence). Trimming removed 4 bases from V and 11 bases from J, with 14 bases in between. CDR3 amino acids: CASSLEYVEYTF. The CDR3 nucleotides are TGTGCCAGCAGCCTAGAGTACGTCGAATACACCTTC.

The V call is TRBV20-1, the J call TRBJ2-1; D ambiguous. Germline V gives CDR1 DFQATT, CDR2 SNEGSKA (reference sequence). Trimming took off 0 bases at V and 1 base at J, with 10 bases between the two ends. The CDR3 length is 15 residues. The CDR3 DNA follows: TGCAGTGCTAGAGAAGCTATCGGGTCCTACAATGAGCAGTTCTTC. Translation gives CSAREAIGSYNEQFF.

This sequence joins TRBV7-9 and TRBJ2-7; D gene ambiguous. Trimming cost V 5 bases and J 7 bases, with 9 bases left between them. The CDR3 totals 11 residues. Germline assignment: CDR1 SEHNR and CDR2 FQNEAQ (reference sequence). The CDR3 reads CASSTNNEQYF. The CDR3 nucleotides are TGTGCCAGCAGCACAAACAATGAGCAGTACTTC.

The chain links TRBV14 to TRBJ2-7, with no clear D. The germline V gene has CDR1 SGHDN and CDR2 FVKESK. This CDR3 spans 14 amino acids. The V end lost 1 base, the J end lost 2 bases, and 9 bases lay between the germline ends. The CDR3 protein is CASSQGIPAYEQYF. DNA for the CDR3: TGTGCCAGCAGCCAAGGGATTCCTGCCTACGAGCAGTACTTC.

The chain uses TRBV12-3 or TRBV12-4 and TRBJ1-5; D possibly corresponds to TRBD1 (6 bases). Trimming left V 6 bases short and J 2 bases short, with 14 bases between. This CDR3 is 15 amino acids long. The CDR3 protein is CASSPTGSRNQPQHF. CDR3 DNA: TGTGCCAGCAGCCCTACAGGGAGCCGCAATCAGCCCCAGCATTTT.

This clonotype was detected only a few times. The V gene is TRBV6-5, the J gene TRBJ2-1; TRBD1 matches 12 bases. CDR3 size: 13 residues. V was pared by 10 bases and J by 9 bases, with 7 bases of the junction left unmatched. The germline gives CDR1 MNHEY, CDR2 SVGAGI. CDR3 DNA sequence: TGTGCCACCGGGGACAGGGGGCAGGGTGAGCAGTTCTTC. Translation gives CATGDRGQGEQFF.

The J gene is TRBJ1-2, the V gene TRBV4-1, with D possibly matching TRBD1 (5 bases). V lost 2 bases to trimming and J lost 3 bases, with 16 bases between them. The CDR3 has 16 amino acids. Germline V lookup: CDR1 MGHRA, CDR2 YSYEKL. Written as DNA, the CDR3 is TGCGCCAGCAGCCAAACTCCGGGACGCCGCGACTATGGCTACACCTTC. It encodes CASSQTPGRRDYGYTF.

This clonotype was observed many times. The chain employs TRBV7-9 and TRBJ1-2; 8 bases are a match to TRBD1. This CDR3 contains 13 residues. Germline lookup yields CDR1 SEHNR and CDR2 FQNEAQ (reference sequence). The trim removed 7 bases at V and 10 bases at J, leaving 11 bases unmatched. CDR3 bases: TGTGCCAGCACCCCAGGGACAGGCGCAAACTACACCTTC. It codes for CASTPGTGANYTF.

This clonotype showed up just a few times. The V and J genes are TRBV28 and TRBJ2-1; D is ambiguous. Per germline, CDR1 MDHEN and CDR2 SYDVKM. The germline V and J ends were trimmed by 3 bases and 0 bases, with 15 bases remaining between them. There are 17 residues in the CDR3. CDR3 protein: CASSFMGFWSSYNEQFF. The CDR3 DNA reads as TGTGCCAGCAGTTTTATGGGATTCTGGAGCTCCTACAATGAGCAGTTCTTC.

The chain couples TRBV5-1 to TRBJ2-1; 8 positions agree with TRBD1. V gave up 3 bases and J gave up 7 bases; unmatched junction bases: 6. This CDR3 region has 14 residues. The V gene's germline CDR1 is SGHRS and CDR2 YFSETQ. DNA for the CDR3: TGCGCCAGCAGCTCTCGGACAGGGTTGAATGAGCAGTTCTTC. This translates into CASSSRTGLNEQFF.

Only a few counts were recorded for this clonotype. The chain is built from TRBV5-6 and TRBJ2-6; D is possibly TRBD1 (6 bases). The CDR3 has 17 residues. The germline V gene encodes CDR1 SGHDT and CDR2 YYEEEE. V was trimmed by 2 bases and J by 0 bases, leaving 12 bases between them. In DNA form, the CDR3 reads TGTGCCAGCAGCTTCTGGACAGCAAGCTCTGGGGCCAACGTCCTGACTTTC. Its translation is CASSFWTASSGANVLTF.

This clonotype was seen just once. The gene calls are TRBV7-9 and TRBJ2-1; D is unclear. The CDR3 length is 14 residues. CDR1 and CDR2 from the germline V gene are SEHNR and FQNEAQ (reference sequence). V was cut by 4 bases and J by 8 bases, with 15 bases left in between. The CDR3 nucleotides read TGTGCCAGCAGCTCTCCGGGCCGTGCTGATGAGCAGTTCTTC. It translates to CASSSPGRADEQFF.

A remark on this clonotype: It may be a read error: a sequence one base away is much more abundant. The chain employs TRBV6-2 or TRBV6-3 and TRBJ2-7; D tentatively fits TRBD1 or TRBD2 (5 bases each). Germline V gene data show CDR1 as MNHEY and CDR2 as SVGEGT. V was clipped by 6 bases and J by 12 bases, with 15 bases between them. CDR3 length equals 11 residues. This CDR3 reads CASSPSGRPYF. Written as DNA, the CDR3 is TGTGCCAGCAGCCCATCGGGACGCCCGTACTTC.

V is TRBV20-1 and J is TRBJ1-2; D not certain. The V end was cut by 3 bases, the J end by 4 bases, with 12 bases between. Germline V gene lookup returns CDR1 DFQATT and CDR2 SNEGSKA (reference sequence). The CDR3 length is 13 residues. The CDR3 sequence: CSARRDLGYGYTF. DNA of the CDR3: TGCAGTGCTAGGCGCGATTTAGGCTATGGCTACACCTTC.

This clonotype turned up a few times. The rearrangement joins TRBV4-3 to TRBJ2-2; 12 bases match TRBD2. Germline loops: CDR1 LGHNA, CDR2 YSLEER. There are 20 residues in the CDR3. With V trimmed by 0 bases and J by 0 bases, 8 bases remained unmatched. This CDR3 reads CASSQEASGGGFSNTGELFF. In DNA, the CDR3 is TGCGCCAGCAGCCAAGAGGCTAGCGGGGGGGGATTTTCGAACACCGGGGAGCTGTTTTTT.